The 28 T cell receptor beta chains in this list originate from one sample, sequenced in a study of human T cells and chemical hapten exposure. MiXCR, run by TCRdb on the 5' RACE reads, gives a single entry per CDR3 protein. The sample shows about 110,000 distinct CDR3 sequences, 15% to 20% of them seen only once. It was from unfractionated whole blood that total RNA was extracted. The source of these receptors is a human donor in good health.

This chain connects TRBV5-6 to TRBJ2-1, with 8 bases identical to TRBD2. V lost 1 base, J lost 7 bases, and 16 bases stayed unmatched. The CDR3 runs to 18 residues. Germline values: CDR1 SGHDT, CDR2 YYEEEE. CDR3 residues: CASSLRIGWREVGNEQFF. DNA of the CDR3: TGTGCCAGCAGCTTGCGGATCGGCTGGCGGGAGGTGGGAAATGAGCAGTTCTTC.

This chain connects TRBV10-3 to TRBJ2-7; D not resolved. This CDR3 is built from 12 residues. V was cut by 4 bases and J by 3 bases, with 7 bases left in between. The germline CDR1 and CDR2 sequences are ENHRY and SYGVKD. The CDR3 region is CAISGSGYEQYF. The CDR3 nucleotides read TGTGCCATCAGTGGATCGGGCTACGAGCAGTACTTC.

This clonotype was seen a handful of times. The CDR3 spells CAISPSTDTQYF. In DNA form, the CDR3 reads TGTGCCATCAGTCCCAGCACAGATACGCAGTATTTT. V usage is TRBV10-3 and J usage is TRBJ2-3; D remains ambiguous. Germline CDR1 ENHRY, CDR2 SYGVKD. The CDR3 sequence is 12 residues long. V was clipped by 5 bases and J by 0 bases, with 3 bases between them.

This sequence joins TRBV6-6 and TRBJ1-2; D is perhaps TRBD1 (5 bases). Germline lookup yields CDR1 MNHNY and CDR2 SVGAGI (reference sequence). The CDR3 totals 17 residues. Trimming cost V 3 bases and J 4 bases, with 21 bases left between them. CDR3: CASSYRPFTGGGYGYTF. Written as DNA, the CDR3 is TGTGCCAGCAGTTATAGGCCCTTTACAGGAGGTGGCTATGGCTACACCTTC.

This clonotype showed up just a few times. The chain uses TRBV5-1 and TRBJ2-2; 12 bases fit TRBD2. V was pared by 7 bases and J by 5 bases, with 12 bases of the junction left unmatched. CDR3 length equals 17 residues. Germline V lookup: CDR1 SGHRS, CDR2 YFSETQ. CDR3: CASSSRTSGTLTGELFF. In nucleotides, the CDR3 is TGCGCCAGCTCTTCGCGGACTAGCGGGACTCTAACCGGGGAGCTGTTTTTT. The full variable domain, in which reference TRBV5-1 and TRBJ2-2 provide the parts outside the CDR3, is KAGVTQTPRYLIKTRGQQVTLSCSPISGHRSVSWYQQTPGQGLQFLFEYFSETQRNKGNFPGRFSGRQFSNSRSEMNVSTLELGDSALYLCASSSRTSGTLTGELFFGEGSRLTVL.

The J gene is TRBJ2-1, the V gene TRBV28; possible D gene TRBD2, 5 bases. Germline CDR1 and CDR2: MDHEN and SYDVKM. The CDR3 runs 16 residues. Deletions cut 4 bases from V and 2 bases from J, with 15 bases between. The CDR3 loop reads CASSSLGDFTYNEQFF. In nucleotides, the CDR3 is TGTGCCAGCAGTTCACTCGGGGATTTTACCTACAATGAGCAGTTCTTC.

The table lists this clonotype with a few counts. This sequence joins TRBV28 and TRBJ1-4, with 8 bases that match TRBD1. This CDR3 is 15 amino acids long. Germline lookup yields CDR1 MDHEN and CDR2 SYDVKM. Unmatched junction bases numbered 9, after V lost 8 bases and J lost 4 bases. Here the CDR3 reads CASSNPTGDNEKLFF. In nucleotides, the CDR3 is TGTGCCAGCTCGAACCCGACAGGGGATAATGAAAAACTGTTTTTT.

The table lists this clonotype with many counts. The genes are TRBV9 and TRBJ2-3; D is perhaps TRBD2 (6 bases). V lost 1 base, J lost 5 bases, and 14 bases lay in between. Germline values: CDR1 SGDLS, CDR2 YYNGEE. The length of the CDR3 is 15 residues. CDR3 amino acids: CASSVMAGLGDTQYF. DNA of the CDR3: TGTGCCAGCAGCGTAATGGCGGGACTCGGAGATACGCAGTATTTT. Full variable domain (rest looked up from reference TRBV9 and TRBJ2-3): DSGVTQTPKHLITATGQRVTLRCSPRSGDLSVYWYQQSLDQGLQFLIQYYNGEERAKGNILERFSAQQFPDLHSELNLSSLELGDSALYFCASSVMAGLGDTQYFGPGTRLTVL.

The chain recombines TRBV6-6 with TRBJ1-1; D call uncertain. Trimming left V 4 bases short and J 8 bases short, with 23 bases between. The CDR3 is 16 amino acids. Germline CDR1 is MNHNY and CDR2 is SVGAGI (reference sequence). The chain's CDR3 is CASSFCPPTSASEAFF. In DNA form, the CDR3 reads TGTGCCAGCAGTTTCTGTCCACCGACGTCAGCCTCCGAAGCTTTCTTT.

As concerns this clonotype: The CDR3 end shows no conserved phenylalanine or tryptophan, and so a read error is likely. The chain has TRBV9 and TRBJ2-7; TRBD1 aligns across 7 bases. CDR1 and CDR2 from the germline V gene are SGDLS and YYNGEE. CDR3 length: 16 residues. V was clipped by 6 bases and J by 2 bases; unmatched bases: 14. The CDR3, as DNA: TGTGCCAGCATGCGAGGGGGCCGGGGCATCGCCTACGAGCAGTACTTA. Translated, it gives CASMRGGRGIAYEQYL.

The chain joins TRBV6-1 to TRBJ2-1; maybe TRBD2 (7 bases). Germline lookup yields CDR1 MNHNS and CDR2 SASEGT. Between the trimmed V and J ends, which lost 7 bases and 1 base, there was a span of 23 bases. CDR3 length: 18 residues. CDR3 sequence: CASIPNLGEGGSYNEQFF. The CDR3 DNA reads as TGTGCCAGCATTCCTAACTTGGGGGAGGGGGGATCCTACAATGAGCAGTTCTTC.

V gene TRBV12-3 or TRBV12-4 combines with J gene TRBJ2-1; D remains unclear. The CDR3 runs 11 residues. Trimming pared 5 bases from V and 7 bases from J, leaving 6 bases between. The CDR3 sequence: CASSNQNEQFF. The CDR3 DNA follows: TGTGCCAGCAGTAACCAAAATGAGCAGTTCTTC.

A remark on this clonotype: The junction does not match germline at one end; this may be a read error. The rearrangement links TRBV20-1 to TRBJ2-1, with TRBD1 matching 8 bases. Germline CDR1 reads DFQATT; CDR2 reads SNEGSKA (reference sequence). The CDR3 covers 12 residues. The CDR3 spells CSATEQGVIVVF. In nucleotides, the CDR3 is TGCAGTGCCACAGAACAGGGGGTTATTGTTGTCTTC.

CDR3 DNA sequence: TGCAGTGCTATCCTAACACAGGGGGCCCTTTCTGAAGCTTTCTTT. It translates to CSAILTQGALSEAFF. V gene TRBV20-1 combines with J gene TRBJ1-1; 9 bases line up with TRBD1. CDR3 length equals 15 residues. V dropped 4 bases and J dropped 6; count of bases not matched to a gene: 12. Germline lookup yields CDR1 DFQATT and CDR2 SNEGSKA (reference sequence).

V usage is TRBV12-3 or TRBV12-4 and J usage is TRBJ1-1, with D possibly TRBD1 on 6 matching bases. This CDR3 region has 13 residues. With 2 bases removed from V and 4 bases from J, the gap between germline ends came to 8 bases. The CDR3 here is CASSLMDSTEAFF. The CDR3, as DNA: TGTGCCAGCAGTTTAATGGACAGCACTGAAGCTTTCTTT.

V and J are TRBV11-1 and TRBJ2-3; TRBD1 is a possible D gene (6 bases). Germline-derived CDR1 and CDR2 are SGHAT and FQDESV (reference sequence). Trimming took off 5 bases at V and 4 bases at J, with 10 bases between the two ends. This CDR3 is built from 13 residues. The CDR3 is CASSLGQPDTQYF. As DNA, the CDR3 is TGTGCCAGCAGCCTCGGACAGCCAGATACGCAGTATTTT.

The CDR3 bases are TGTGCCAGCCCGGACCTGAGGCAAGGCACAGATACGCAGTATTTT. Protein sequence: CASPDLRQGTDTQYF. The chain couples TRBV2 to TRBJ2-3; D gene ambiguous. V was clipped by 8 bases and J by 1 base, with 16 bases between them. Per the germline V gene, CDR1 is SNHLY and CDR2 is FYNNEI. This CDR3 is 15 amino acids long.

This clonotype has just a few counts. The chain joins TRBV7-9 to TRBJ1-1; TRBD1 aligns across 7 bases. The length of the CDR3 is 17 residues. J was trimmed by 1 base and V by 1 base; bases with no gene match: 9. Germline lookup yields CDR1 SEHNR and CDR2 FQNEAQ (reference sequence). The CDR3, as DNA: TGTGCCAGCAGCTTAGGGGGACAGCTCCAAAAGAACACTGAAGCTTTCTTT. As protein: CASSLGGQLQKNTEAFF.

This clonotype was recorded a few times. V usage is TRBV5-1 and J usage is TRBJ2-3, with D possibly TRBD1 on 5 matching bases. The CDR3 runs 14 residues. Trimming took off 0 bases at V and 0 bases at J, with 5 bases between the two ends. From germline, CDR1 is SGHRS and CDR2 YFSETQ. The DNA of the CDR3 is TGCGCCAGCAGCTTGGACAGGAGCACAGATACGCAGTATTTT. This gives the protein CASSLDRSTDTQYF.

The rearrangement uses TRBV4-1 and TRBJ2-3, with 8 bases aligning to TRBD2. Germline V gene sequence: CDR1 MGHRA, CDR2 YSYEKL. The V and J ends lost 0 bases and 1 base, in that order; junction bases with no gene match: 6. The CDR3 has 17 amino acids. The CDR3 DNA reads as TGCGCCAGCAGCCAAGATCTGGAGCGGGGGCGCACAGATACGCAGTATTTT. Translated, it gives CASSQDLERGRTDTQYF.

The table lists this clonotype with a few counts. The rearrangement joins TRBV4-1 to TRBJ1-2; D ambiguous. Trimming took off 2 bases at V and 6 bases at J, with 16 bases between the two ends. The length of the CDR3 is 15 residues. Germline assignment: CDR1 MGHRA and CDR2 YSYEKL. This CDR3 is CASSQSSRLVDGYTF. In DNA form, the CDR3 reads TGCGCCAGCAGCCAAAGCTCGCGGCTGGTCGATGGCTACACCTTC.

This clonotype came up a few times. The junction differs from germline at one of its ends, possibly a read error. The chain uses TRBV15 and TRBJ1-2; no definite D call. Per the germline V gene, CDR1 is LNHNV and CDR2 is YYDKDF (reference sequence). CDR3 length equals 14 residues. CDR3 coding DNA: TGTGCCACCAGCAGAGATCAGGTGGCAGGCTCTGACTCCTTC. It specifies CATSRDQVAGSDSF.

The chain links TRBV29-1 to TRBJ2-5; TRBD2 matches 8 bases. The CDR3 sequence is 13 residues long. The V segment lost 4 bases and the J segment 6 bases; nucleotides outside the gene matches: 7. The germline gives CDR1 SQVTM, CDR2 ANQGSEA. The CDR3 region has the DNA TGCAGCGTTGCGGGTGGCGGGGGGCAGACCCAGTACTTC. This sequence encodes CSVAGGGGQTQYF. The entire variable domain, with the rest obtained from reference TRBV29-1 and TRBJ2-5, is as follows: SAVISQKPSRDICQRGTSLTIQCQVDSQVTMMFWYRQQPGQSLTLIATANQGSEATYESGFVIDKFPISRPNLTFSTLTVSNMSPEDSSIYLCSVAGGGGQTQYFGPGTRLLVL.

The table lists this clonotype with a few counts. This chain uses TRBV15 with TRBJ1-2; unclear D gene. The V end lost 0 bases, the J end lost 4 bases, and 0 bases lay between the germline ends. The CDR3 loop spans 11 amino acids. Germline CDR1 reads LNHNV; CDR2 reads YYDKDF (reference sequence). The CDR3 sequence is CATSRDYGYTF. In DNA form, the CDR3 reads TGTGCCACCAGCAGAGACTATGGCTACACCTTC.

The gene calls are TRBV2 and TRBJ2-3; the D is unclear. Trimming took 2 bases from V and 4 from J, leaving 10 bases between them. The length of the CDR3 is 14 residues. CDR1 SNHLY and CDR2 FYNNEI come from the germline V gene. CDR3 in DNA: TGTGCCAGCAGTGAACGGGTCCCCGCAGATACGCAGTATTTT. Protein: CASSERVPADTQYF.

This clonotype was seen only a few times. The V gene is TRBV2, the J gene TRBJ2-3; D may be TRBD2 (7 bases). Germline V CDR1 and CDR2: SNHLY, FYNNEI. The CDR3 is made up of 19 amino acids. The V gene lost 7 bases and the J gene lost 0 bases, with 26 bases spanning the gap. CDR3 DNA: TGTGCCAGCATTCCCCCGGGAGGACAGACAGGACTCAGCACAGATACGCAGTATTTT. Residues: CASIPPGGQTGLSTDTQYF. Combining the CDR3 with reference TRBV2 and TRBJ2-3 gives the whole variable domain EPEVTQTPSHQVTQMGQEVILRCVPISNHLYFYWYRQILGQKVEFLVSFYNNEISEKSEIFDDQFSVERPDGSNFTLKIRSTKLEDSAMYFCASIPPGGQTGLSTDTQYFGPGTRLTVL.

CDR3 amino acids: CASSYSNPPGLYGYTF. The DNA of the CDR3 is TGTGCCAGCAGTTACTCGAATCCCCCAGGTCTTTATGGCTACACCTTC. The V call is TRBV6-6, the J call TRBJ1-2, with D unresolved. The ends were cut back, 0 bases at V and 5 bases at J, with 16 bases in the middle. Germline loops: CDR1 MNHNY, CDR2 SVGAGI (reference sequence). The length of the CDR3 is 16 residues.

This clonotype was seen more than once but under ten times. The rearrangement uses TRBV20-1 and TRBJ2-1; 7 nucleotides match TRBD2. CDR1 is DFQATT, CDR2 SNEGSKA, per germline (reference sequence). The CDR3 contains 15 residues. J lost 8 bases, V lost 5 bases, and 15 bases had no gene match. The CDR3 here is CSAQSLGGSEDEQFF. For the CDR3, the DNA is TGCAGTGCTCAATCGTTGGGCGGGAGTGAGGATGAGCAGTTCTTC.